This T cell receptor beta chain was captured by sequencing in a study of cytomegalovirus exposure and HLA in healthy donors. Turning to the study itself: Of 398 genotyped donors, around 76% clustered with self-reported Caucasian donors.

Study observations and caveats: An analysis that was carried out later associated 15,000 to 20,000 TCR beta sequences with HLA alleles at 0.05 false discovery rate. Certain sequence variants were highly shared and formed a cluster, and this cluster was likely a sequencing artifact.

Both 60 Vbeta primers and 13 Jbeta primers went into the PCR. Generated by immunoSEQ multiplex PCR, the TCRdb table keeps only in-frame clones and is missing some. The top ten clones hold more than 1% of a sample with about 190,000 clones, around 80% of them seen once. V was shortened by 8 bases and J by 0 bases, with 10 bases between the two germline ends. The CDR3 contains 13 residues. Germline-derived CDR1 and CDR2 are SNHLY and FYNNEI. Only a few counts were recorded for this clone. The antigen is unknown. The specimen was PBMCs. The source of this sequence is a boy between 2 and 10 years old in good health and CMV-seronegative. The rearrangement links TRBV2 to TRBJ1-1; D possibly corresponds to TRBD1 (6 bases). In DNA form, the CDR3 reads TGTGCCAGCCGGGACACTATGAACACTGAAGCTTTCTTT. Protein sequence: CASRDTMNTEAFF.